A selection of T cell receptor beta chains follows, all from one sample in a study of long-term antiretroviral therapy in people with HIV. The protocol was immunoSEQ multiplex PCR, while the TCRdb copy is restricted to in-frame clones and leaves out a portion. The sample lists under 30,000 clones; approximately 94% were seen once. Source: unsorted PBMCs, taken about 7.2 years after starting antiretroviral therapy. These receptors originate from a man aged 45 to 65 with HIV. CDR3s include the opening cysteine and the closing phenylalanine or tryptophan. Each record gives: J gene, clone size, V gene, CDR3 protein. Clone size is shown for a subset of rows, as once, few, many or a class of expanded clone.

j_call: TRBJ1-4
clone_size: -
v_call: TRBV11-2
cdr3_aa: CASSPGTGGTKLFF

j_call: TRBJ2-6
clone_size: -
v_call: TRBV27
cdr3_aa: CASQRQGTGANVLTF

j_call: TRBJ2-7
clone_size: once
v_call: TRBV5-5
cdr3_aa: CASSMDRNHYEQYF

j_call: TRBJ1-2
clone_size: -
v_call: TRBV5-6
cdr3_aa: CASSLGGEVGYTF

j_call: TRBJ1-2
clone_size: -
v_call: TRBV10-3
cdr3_aa: CAISEGPSAYGYTF

j_call: TRBJ2-7
clone_size: -
v_call: TRBV28
cdr3_aa: CASSPIRTGGTYEQYF

j_call: TRBJ1-5
clone_size: -
v_call: TRBV27
cdr3_aa: CASSFTGKMQPQHF

j_call: TRBJ1-1
clone_size: -
v_call: TRBV18
cdr3_aa: CASSPLPGFTEAFF

j_call: TRBJ2-1
clone_size: -
v_call: TRBV6-1
cdr3_aa: CASSEGNPNEQFF

j_call: TRBJ1-2
clone_size: once
v_call: TRBV2
cdr3_aa: CASSPDGGYGYTF

j_call: TRBJ2-1
clone_size: -
v_call: TRBV7-8
cdr3_aa: CASSLVGGGSYNEQFF

j_call: TRBJ2-3
clone_size: -
v_call: TRBV6-4
cdr3_aa: CASSERGGSTDTQYF

j_call: TRBJ1-2
clone_size: once
v_call: TRBV4-3
cdr3_aa: CASSQDLGGLGYTF

j_call: TRBJ1-1
clone_size: -
v_call: TRBV6-5
cdr3_aa: CASSSPLQGMNTEAFF

j_call: TRBJ2-5
clone_size: -
v_call: TRBV6-1
cdr3_aa: CASEASGAETQYF

j_call: TRBJ2-7
clone_size: -
v_call: TRBV6-5
cdr3_aa: CASSYARGSYEQYF

j_call: TRBJ1-3
clone_size: once
v_call: TRBV5-1
cdr3_aa: CASSLVEGSGNTIYF

j_call: TRBJ1-2
clone_size: -
v_call: TRBV4-2
cdr3_aa: CASSQALREYYGYTF

j_call: TRBJ1-2
clone_size: -
v_call: TRBV5-1
cdr3_aa: CASSRTGVTDYGYTF

j_call: TRBJ1-2
clone_size: -
v_call: TRBV7-2
cdr3_aa: CASSLDGQGAKGYTF

j_call: TRBJ2-1
clone_size: once
v_call: TRBV9
cdr3_aa: CASSVAGGRYEQFF

j_call: TRBJ1-6
clone_size: -
v_call: TRBV18
cdr3_aa: CASSPGKGAQSPLHF

j_call: TRBJ2-2
clone_size: -
v_call: TRBV27
cdr3_aa: CASSGAGGTGELFF

j_call: TRBJ1-2
clone_size: -
v_call: TRBV9
cdr3_aa: CASSDDANYGYTF

j_call: TRBJ2-1
clone_size: -
v_call: TRBV15
cdr3_aa: CATRSWDRENEQFF

j_call: TRBJ1-1
clone_size: -
v_call: TRBV6-1
cdr3_aa: CASSERGSTEAFF

j_call: TRBJ2-7
clone_size: -
v_call: TRBV19
cdr3_aa: CASSRQVDYEQYF